These 14 T cell receptor beta chains originate from one sample sequenced in a study of technical replicates of blood from a handful of donors. This table comes from immunoSEQ multiplex PCR, and its TCRdb copy is limited to in-frame clones, with some not included. The table lists tens of thousands of clones, about 94% of them singletons. The sample taken for sequencing was T cells isolated from PBMCs. Receptor source: a human donor in good health.

This rearrangement joins TRBV28 to TRBJ2-7; unclear D gene. Germline CDR1 and CDR2: MDHEN and SYDVKM. The CDR3 runs 13 residues. The V gene lost 3 bases and the J gene lost 2 bases, with 8 bases spanning the gap. Written as DNA, the CDR3 is TGTGCCAGCAGTTTTCTCAGTCCCTACGAGCAGTACTTC. Its protein is CASSFLSPYEQYF.

The chain has TRBV6-1 and TRBJ2-3; tentative D call: TRBD1 (5 bases). V lost 3 bases, J lost 2 bases, and 12 bases lay in between. The germline V gene has CDR1 MNHNS and CDR2 SASEGT. This CDR3 is built from 15 residues. The CDR3 is CASSDRGRDTDTQYF. CDR3 DNA: TGTGCCAGCAGTGATAGGGGCAGAGACACAGATACGCAGTATTTT.

V usage is TRBV28 and J usage is TRBJ2-7; D is perhaps TRBD1 (6 bases). Trimming shortened V by 3 bases and J by 4 bases, and 10 bases separated the two germline ends. CDR3 length equals 13 residues. The germline gives CDR1 MDHEN, CDR2 SYDVKM. Written as DNA, the CDR3 is TGTGCCAGCAGTTTTGCAGGGACATACGAGCAGTACTTC. It is translated as CASSFAGTYEQYF.

This clone occurred once. The rearrangement links TRBV6-1 to TRBJ2-7, with TRBD2 as a possible D gene (5 bases). The CDR3 extends over 14 amino acids. CDR1 and CDR2 (germline): MNHNS, SASEGT. Trimming stripped 8 bases from V and 2 bases from J, with 16 bases between. The chain's CDR3 is CASQTRTVPYEQYF. In nucleotides, the CDR3 is TGTGCCAGCCAGACGCGGACTGTACCCTACGAGCAGTACTTC.

This chain's CDR3 is CASSLGRLAGEGANEQFF. Written as DNA, the CDR3 is TGTGCCAGCAGCTTAGGGAGACTAGCGGGAGAAGGGGCCAATGAGCAGTTCTTC. The chain uses TRBV7-9 and TRBJ2-1; 12 positions match TRBD2. Trimming cost V 1 base and J 6 bases; bases outside gene matches: 10. Germline CDR1 is SEHNR and CDR2 is FQNEAQ (reference sequence). The CDR3 is 18 amino acids.

This CDR3 reads CASSLGALSNQPQHF. The CDR3 bases are TGTGCCAGCAGCTTAGGGGCCCTTAGCAATCAGCCCCAGCATTTT. This chain links TRBV7-8 with TRBJ1-5; no definite D call. The CDR3 contains 15 residues. Germline CDR1 and CDR2: SGHVS and FQNEAQ. Trimming took 1 base from V and 0 from J, leaving 7 bases between them.

V and J are TRBV29-1 and TRBJ2-7; 8 bases fit TRBD1. The junction had 12 bases not matched to a gene; V was cut back by 5 bases and J by 6 bases. There are 14 residues in the CDR3. Germline CDR1 reads SQVTM; CDR2 reads ANQGSEA. The CDR3 nucleotides are TGCAGCGTTCCCACACCCAGGGGGCGCAGCGAGCAGTACTTC. As protein: CSVPTPRGRSEQYF.

The chain employs TRBV2 and TRBJ2-2, with no clear D. The germline V gene encodes CDR1 SNHLY and CDR2 FYNNEI. The CDR3 spans 14 residues. V lost 6 bases and J lost 5, with 13 bases in between. The CDR3 region is CASSSRLETGELFF. The CDR3 DNA is TGTGCCAGCAGCTCGAGACTCGAAACCGGGGAGCTGTTTTTT.

This clone was recorded only once. V and J are TRBV7-6 and TRBJ2-2; 9 nucleotides match TRBD1. From germline, CDR1 is SGHVS and CDR2 FNYEAQ. After removal of 1 base from V and 6 bases from J, the junction contained 9 bases not matched to a gene. CDR3 length: 17 residues. CDR3 DNA: TGTGCCAGCAGCTTAGGCCCTGGGACAGGGTCATCCGGGGAGCTGTTTTTT. Translating it yields CASSLGPGTGSSGELFF.

The rearrangement links TRBV27 to TRBJ1-5; D unclear. The CDR3 runs to 15 residues. V was trimmed by 3 bases and J by 1 base, leaving 10 bases between them. Germline V gene lookup returns CDR1 MNHEY and CDR2 SMNVEV (reference sequence). CDR3 loop: CASSFRGGSNQPQHF. The CDR3 DNA sequence: TGTGCCAGCAGTTTTCGGGGTGGAAGCAATCAGCCCCAGCATTTT.

This clone has just a few counts. The rearrangement uses TRBV28 and TRBJ1-2; D gene unclear. Trimming removed 2 bases from V and 7 bases from J, with 11 bases in between. The germline V gene has CDR1 MDHEN and CDR2 SYDVKM. The CDR3 totals 13 residues. The chain's CDR3 is CASSLTAVGGYTF. In DNA, the CDR3 is TGTGCCAGCAGTTTAACCGCGGTTGGTGGCTACACCTTC.

This chain uses TRBV11-1 with TRBJ2-5; D call uncertain. V was cut by 1 base and J by 3 bases, with 12 bases left in between. Germline lookup yields CDR1 SGHAT and CDR2 FQDESV (reference sequence). This CDR3 comprises 15 residues. The DNA for the CDR3 is TGTGCCAGCAGCTTAGTATCGGTCTACGAAGAGACCCAGTACTTC. Its protein is CASSLVSVYEETQYF.

The genes are TRBV15 and TRBJ1-4; D is possibly TRBD1 (5 bases). CDR3 length: 13 residues. The germline gives CDR1 LNHNV, CDR2 YYDKDF (reference sequence). Between the trimmed V and J ends, which lost 0 bases and 10 bases, there was a span of 9 bases. In nucleotides, the CDR3 is TGTGCCACCAGCAGAGAGACGGGGGGAAAACTGTTTTTT. Protein: CATSRETGGKLFF.

V usage is TRBV6-1 and J usage is TRBJ1-2; 8 bases line up with TRBD1. The CDR3 extends over 17 amino acids. V dropped 2 bases and J dropped 0; count of bases not matched to a gene: 8. Germline CDR1 and CDR2: MNHNS and SASEGT. The CDR3 sequence: CASSERGRGPPNYGYTF. Here the CDR3 DNA reads TGTGCCAGCAGTGAACGGGGCAGGGGGCCTCCTAACTATGGCTACACCTTC.